This TCR beta chain was observed in a study of blood T cell repertoires in COVID-19. In the study's own analysis: Reference gene primer amplification gave estimated nucleated cell counts. Some clones are missing from TCRdb's copy, which holds only in-frame ones; the method was immunoSEQ multiplex PCR. V and J calls and clone size are given by that table; D and trimming were obtained from the DNA. The sample has approximately 360,000 clones, 80% to 90% seen once. This clone was seen just once. The V gene's germline CDR1 is LNHDA and CDR2 SQIVND (reference sequence). The ends lost 3 bases at V and 2 bases at J; junction bases unmatched: 0. The CDR3 totals 15 residues.

This TCR was recovered from a man aged 40-49 years with acute or convalescent COVID-19. The material sequenced was peripheral blood. The chain recombines TRBV19 with TRBJ2-5, with TRBD2 matching over 13 bases. The chain's CDR3 is CASSMTSGGQETQYF. Written as DNA, the CDR3 is TGTGCCAGTAGTATGACTAGCGGGGGGCAAGAGACCCAGTACTTC.